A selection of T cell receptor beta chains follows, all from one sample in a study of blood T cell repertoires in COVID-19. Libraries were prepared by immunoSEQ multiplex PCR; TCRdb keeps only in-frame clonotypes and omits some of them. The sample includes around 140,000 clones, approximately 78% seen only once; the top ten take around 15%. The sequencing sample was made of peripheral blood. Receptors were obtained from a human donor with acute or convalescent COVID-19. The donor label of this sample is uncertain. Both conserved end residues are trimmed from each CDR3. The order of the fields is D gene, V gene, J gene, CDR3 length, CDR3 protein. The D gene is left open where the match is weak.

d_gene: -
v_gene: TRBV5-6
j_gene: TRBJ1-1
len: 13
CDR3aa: ASSLYLGPNTEAF

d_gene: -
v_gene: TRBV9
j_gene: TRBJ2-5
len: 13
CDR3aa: ASSVAAGTQETQY

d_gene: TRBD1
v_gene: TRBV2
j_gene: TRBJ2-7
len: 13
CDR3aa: ASSTSGQGTYEQY

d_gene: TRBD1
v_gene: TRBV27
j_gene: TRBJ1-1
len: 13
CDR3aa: ASSLRTGLNTEAF

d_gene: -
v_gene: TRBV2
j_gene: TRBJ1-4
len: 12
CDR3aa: ASSEGLASEKLF

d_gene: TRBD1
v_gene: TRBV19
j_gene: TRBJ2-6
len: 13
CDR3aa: ASSSRGLGANVLT

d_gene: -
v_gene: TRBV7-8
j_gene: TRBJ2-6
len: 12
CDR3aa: ASSFIPGANVLT

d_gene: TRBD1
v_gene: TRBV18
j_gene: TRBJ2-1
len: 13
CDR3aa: ASSRGTGSYNEQF

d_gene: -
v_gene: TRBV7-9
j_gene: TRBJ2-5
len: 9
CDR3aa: ASSLSETQY

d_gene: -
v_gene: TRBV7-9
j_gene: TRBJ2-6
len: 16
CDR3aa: ASSYLGTVSSGANVLT

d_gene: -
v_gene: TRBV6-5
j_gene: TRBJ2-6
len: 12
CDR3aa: ASSLGGGANVLT

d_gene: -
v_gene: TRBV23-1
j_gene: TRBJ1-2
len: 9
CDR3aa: ASSLYRSYT

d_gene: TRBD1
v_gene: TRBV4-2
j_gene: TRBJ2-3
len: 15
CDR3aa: ASSSHGGTGLTDTQY

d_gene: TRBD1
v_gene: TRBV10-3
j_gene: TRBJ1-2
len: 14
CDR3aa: AISVDRDFSNYGYT

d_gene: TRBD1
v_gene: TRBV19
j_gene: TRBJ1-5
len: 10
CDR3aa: ATRQGDQPQH

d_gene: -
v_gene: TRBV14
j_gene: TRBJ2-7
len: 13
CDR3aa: ASSQLQTVGGEQY

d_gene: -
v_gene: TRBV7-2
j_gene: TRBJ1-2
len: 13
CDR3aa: ASSSGQLGSYGYA

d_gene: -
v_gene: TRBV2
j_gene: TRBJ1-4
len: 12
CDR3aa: ASNREGANEKLF

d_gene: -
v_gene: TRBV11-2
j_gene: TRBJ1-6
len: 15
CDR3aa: ASSRTMDSRYNSPLH

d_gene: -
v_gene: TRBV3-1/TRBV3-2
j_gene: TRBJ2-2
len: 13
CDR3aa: ASSQDPSTTGELF

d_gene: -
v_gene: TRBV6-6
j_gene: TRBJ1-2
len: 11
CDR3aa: ASSWGEGDGYT

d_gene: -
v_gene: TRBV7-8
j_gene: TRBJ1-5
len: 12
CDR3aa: ASSLERSNQPQH

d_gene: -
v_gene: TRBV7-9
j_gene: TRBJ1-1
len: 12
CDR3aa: ASSRLQAPTEAF

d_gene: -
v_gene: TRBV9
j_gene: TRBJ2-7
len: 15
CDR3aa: ASSVGGSQRIFWEQY

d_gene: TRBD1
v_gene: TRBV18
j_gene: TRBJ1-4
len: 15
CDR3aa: ASSPWGQGATNEKLF

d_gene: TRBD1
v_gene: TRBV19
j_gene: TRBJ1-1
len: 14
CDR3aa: ASSMDGQVLNTEAF

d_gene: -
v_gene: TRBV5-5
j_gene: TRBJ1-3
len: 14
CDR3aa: ASSLALAGSGNTIY

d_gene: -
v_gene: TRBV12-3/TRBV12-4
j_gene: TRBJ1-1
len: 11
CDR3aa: ASRPQGNTEAF

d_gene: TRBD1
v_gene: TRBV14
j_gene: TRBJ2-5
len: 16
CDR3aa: ASSQEYTDRVIQETQY

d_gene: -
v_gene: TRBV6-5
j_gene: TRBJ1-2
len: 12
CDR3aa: ASSYEEPGYGYT

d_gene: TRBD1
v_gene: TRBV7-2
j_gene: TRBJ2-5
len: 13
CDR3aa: ASSSRQGRQETQY

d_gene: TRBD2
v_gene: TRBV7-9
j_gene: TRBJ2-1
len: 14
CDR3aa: ASSLELAGAYNEQF

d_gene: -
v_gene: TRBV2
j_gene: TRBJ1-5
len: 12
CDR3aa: ASSDMYSNQPQH

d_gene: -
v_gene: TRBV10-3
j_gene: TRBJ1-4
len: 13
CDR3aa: AIQQGIGTDEKLF

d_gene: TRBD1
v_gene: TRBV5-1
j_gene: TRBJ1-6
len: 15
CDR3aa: ASSFDRDRGFNSPLH